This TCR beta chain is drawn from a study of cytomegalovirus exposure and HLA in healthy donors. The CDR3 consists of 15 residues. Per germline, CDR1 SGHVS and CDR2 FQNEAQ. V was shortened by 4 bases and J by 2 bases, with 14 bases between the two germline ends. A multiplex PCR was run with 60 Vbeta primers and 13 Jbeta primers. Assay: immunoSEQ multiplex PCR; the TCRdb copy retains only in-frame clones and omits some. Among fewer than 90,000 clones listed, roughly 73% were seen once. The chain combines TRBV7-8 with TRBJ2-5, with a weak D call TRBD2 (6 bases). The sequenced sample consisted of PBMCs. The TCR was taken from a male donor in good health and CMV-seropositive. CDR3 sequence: CASSSRRAGQETQYF. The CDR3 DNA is TGTGCCAGCAGCTCTAGGAGGGCCGGGCAAGAGACCCAGTACTTC.